The text below deals with one T cell receptor beta chain. Original processing notes: Amplification with reference gene primers provided the estimates of nucleated cell counts. Clones were read by immunoSEQ multiplex PCR, and TCRdb kept only the in-frame ones, dropping some. D and trimming were read from the DNA, whereas the V and J calls and clone size are those reported in that table. This table has 100,000 to 150,000 clones, about 82% appearing once. Trimming cost V 3 bases and J 3 bases; bases outside gene matches: 1. The germline gives CDR1 ENHRY, CDR2 SYGVKD. This CDR3 has 14 amino acids. The entry originates in a study of blood T cell repertoires in COVID-19. Study background: Samples of COVID-19 (acute and convalescent) were obtained from the United States, Italy and Spain. PBMCs, B-cell-depleted T cells, or T cells were the source of the cDNA or gDNA that made up the material.

The sample comprised peripheral blood. The TCR sequence derives from a human donor in a cohort sampled during active COVID-19. The gene calls are TRBV10-3 and TRBJ2-2, with TRBD2 matching over 7 bases. The CDR3 DNA follows: TGTGCCATCAGTGATGCGGGGGACACCGGGGAGCTGTTTTTT. Translating gives CAISDAGDTGELFF.